The T cell receptor (beta chain) under discussion was sequenced for a study of T cell changes during pregnancy in multiple sclerosis. Libraries were prepared by immunoSEQ multiplex PCR; TCRdb keeps only in-frame clonotypes and omits some of them. The table has about 80,000 clones, about 91% seen once; the top ten hold roughly 2.5%. The CDR3 covers 15 residues. Germline V gene lookup returns CDR1 SGHTA and CDR2 FQGNSA. The germline V and J ends were trimmed by 1 base and 0 bases, with 10 bases remaining between them. The receptor was isolated from a female donor with multiple sclerosis, enrolled in a pregnancy study. The specimen comprised peripheral blood, sampled before pregnancy. The rearrangement links TRBV7-2 to TRBJ2-7; unclear D gene. The CDR3 sequence is CASSLVVRNSYEQYF. The CDR3 nucleotides read TGTGCCAGCAGCTTAGTTGTGAGAAACTCCTACGAGCAGTACTTC.